This T cell receptor beta chain appears in the sequencing data of a study of cytomegalovirus exposure and HLA in healthy donors. Findings and caveats of the study: In vitro checks showed that a few CMV-associated chains really do target CMV antigens.

CDR3 length: 15 amino acids. Germline lookup yields CDR1 MNHNS and CDR2 SASEGT. The trim removed 7 bases at V and 9 bases at J, leaving 13 bases unmatched. The PCR was carried out with 60 Vbeta primers and 13 Jbeta primers. TCRdb's table, derived via immunoSEQ multiplex PCR, lists solely in-frame clones and lacks some. The sample consists of about 130,000 clones, around four fifths of them appearing once. Notes on this clone: The antigen remains undetermined.

The V and J genes are TRBV6-1 and TRBJ2-1; 9 positions match TRBD1. The sample taken for sequencing was PBMCs. This TCR was sampled from a man aged 18 to 30 in good health and CMV-seropositive. Written as DNA, the CDR3 is TGTGCCAGCACCCAAGGGACAGGGATCAGGAGTGAGCAGTTCTTC. Its translation is CASTQGTGIRSEQFF.